One and the same sample provided the 18 T cell receptor beta chains below, sequenced in a study of T cell changes during pregnancy in multiple sclerosis (dated by TCRdb to the late 2010s). Library preparation used the immunoSEQ multiplex PCR assay. The clones in this table, taken by TCRdb from immuneACCESS, are in-frame only. Not every clone is retained; where verified, under half of the shortfall comes from an unresolved V gene, and the cause of the rest is unknown. A total of over 80,000 clones appear in this sample, 75% to 95% of them only once. The ten top clones hold around 0.78% of the sample. Sequences were derived from peripheral blood, sampled in the second trimester of pregnancy. All receptors derive from a female donor in good health, enrolled as a control in a pregnancy study.

The V and J genes are TRBV9 and TRBJ2-3; 7 bases agree with TRBD1. Losses at the gene ends were 2 bases for V and 2 bases for J; bases not matched to a gene: 5. Looked up from germline, CDR1 is SGDLS and CDR2 is YYNGEE. The CDR3 spans 15 residues. CDR3 coding DNA: TGTGCCAGCAGCGTGGGGACAGCGATCACAGATACGCAGTATTTT. This codes for CASSVGTAITDTQYF.

This chain uses TRBV27 with TRBJ2-1; 13 nucleotides align to TRBD2. The CDR3 loop spans 15 amino acids. Germline loops: CDR1 MNHEY, CDR2 SMNVEV (reference sequence). Trimming removed 7 bases from V and 7 bases from J; junction bases left unmatched: 7. CDR3 residues: CASNAGTSGKNEQFF. CDR3 in DNA: TGTGCCAGCAATGCCGGGACTAGCGGGAAAAATGAGCAGTTCTTC.

The chain is built from TRBV7-9 and TRBJ1-2, with 7 nucleotides matching TRBD1. Unmatched junction bases numbered 23, after V lost 5 bases and J lost 8 bases. Germline assignment: CDR1 SEHNR and CDR2 FQNEAQ (reference sequence). The CDR3 is made up of 18 amino acids. The CDR3, as DNA: TGTGCCAGCAGCCCCAATTTCCTCGAAGGGGGCGCTTTGGGGGGCTACACCTTC. Translated, it gives CASSPNFLEGGALGGYTF.

This sequence joins TRBV7-2 and TRBJ1-3; 7 bases line up with TRBD1. The CDR3 has 15 amino acids. Per germline, CDR1 SGHTA and CDR2 FQGNSA. V lost 1 base and J lost 2; bases outside the gene matches: 2. The CDR3 bases are TGTGCCAGCAGCTTAGACAGGGGAGCTGGAAACACCATATATTTT. Amino acids: CASSLDRGAGNTIYF. The whole variable domain, remainder taken from reference TRBV7-2 and TRBJ1-3, is GAGVSQSPSNKVTEKGKDVELRCDPISGHTALYWYRQSLGQGLEFLIYFQGNSAPDKSGLPSDRFSAERTGGSVSTLTIQRTQQEDSAVYLCASSLDRGAGNTIYFGEGSWLTVV.

This chain connects TRBV5-8 to TRBJ1-1; D remains ambiguous. Germline assignment: CDR1 SGHTS and CDR2 YDEGEE. V lost 2 bases and J lost 4, with 15 bases in between. The CDR3 loop spans 15 amino acids. CDR3 loop: CASSLLYRDTTEAFF. The DNA for the CDR3 is TGTGCCAGCAGCTTACTTTACCGAGACACCACTGAAGCTTTCTTT.

V gene TRBV2 combines with J gene TRBJ1-5; D possibly corresponds to TRBD1 (6 bases). CDR1 is SNHLY, CDR2 FYNNEI, per germline. The CDR3 sequence is 14 residues long. V was cut by 6 bases and J by 6 bases, with 15 bases left in between. The CDR3: CASSLDSLGQPQHF. DNA for the CDR3: TGTGCCAGCAGCCTGGACAGTTTAGGTCAGCCCCAGCATTTT.

V and J are TRBV5-4 and TRBJ1-1; D may be TRBD1 (5 bases). The CDR3 is 14 residues long. Germline CDR1 is SGHNT and CDR2 is YYREEE (reference sequence). V lost 4 bases and J lost 1, with 11 bases in between. CDR3 amino acids: CASSVGLKNTEAFF. CDR3 DNA: TGTGCCAGCAGCGTGGGACTCAAGAACACTGAAGCTTTCTTT. Together with reference TRBV5-4 and TRBJ1-1, the CDR3 gives the full variable domain: ETGVTQSPTHLIKTRGQQVTLRCSSQSGHNTVSWYQQALGQGPQFIFQYYREEENGRGNFPPRFSGLQFPNYSSELNVNALELDDSALYLCASSVGLKNTEAFFGQGTRLTVV.

The genes are TRBV6-6 and TRBJ2-7; TRBD2 agrees at 9 bases. Germline V CDR1 and CDR2: MNHNY, SVGAGI (reference sequence). With 6 bases clipped from V and 2 bases from J, the junction kept 5 bases outside the gene matches. This CDR3 comprises 14 residues. Written as DNA, the CDR3 is TGTGCCAGCAGACGTAGCGGGAGCACCTACGAGCAGTACTTC. This gives the protein CASRRSGSTYEQYF.

The rearrangement joins TRBV2 to TRBJ1-4; the D gene is possibly TRBD1 (5 bases). Deletions cut 3 bases from V and 4 bases from J, with 9 bases between. CDR3 length: 14 residues. The germline V gene encodes CDR1 SNHLY and CDR2 FYNNEI. The CDR3 sequence: CASSDRVNNEKLFF. The CDR3, as DNA: TGTGCCAGCAGTGACAGGGTTAATAATGAAAAACTGTTTTTT.

This rearrangement joins TRBV5-1 to TRBJ2-2; 10 positions agree with TRBD2. The CDR3 loop spans 19 amino acids. V shed 0 bases and J 6 bases; nucleotides not matched to a gene: 14. CDR1 and CDR2 (germline): SGHRS, YFSETQ. CDR3 DNA: TGCGCCAGCAGCTTGGACCCTAGCGGGAGTTCTAATCCAGCCGGGGAGCTGTTTTTT. Protein product: CASSLDPSGSSNPAGELFF.

V and J are TRBV7-7 and TRBJ2-7, with 7 bases aligning to TRBD2. The germline V gene encodes CDR1 SSHAT and CDR2 FNYEAQ (reference sequence). CDR3 length: 17 amino acids. J was trimmed by 0 bases and V by 7 bases; bases with no gene match: 15. CDR3 loop: CASIVPAQGLFSYEQYF. The CDR3 region has the DNA TGTGCCAGCATCGTACCCGCGCAGGGACTATTCTCCTACGAGCAGTACTTC. Looking up the rest from reference TRBV7-7 and TRBJ2-7 gives the full variable domain: GAGVSQSPRYKVTKRGQDVTLRCDPISSHATLYWYQQALGQGPEFLTYFNYEAQPDKSGLPSDRFSAERPEGSISTLTIQRTEQRDSAMYRCASIVPAQGLFSYEQYFGPGTRLTVT.

The genes are TRBV28 and TRBJ2-7; D might be TRBD2 (6 bases). Trimming took 9 bases from V and 4 from J, leaving 16 bases between them. Per germline, CDR1 MDHEN and CDR2 SYDVKM. This CDR3 is built from 13 residues. CDR3 DNA: TGTGCCAGAGAAGAGCGGGTCCGATACGAGCAGTACTTC. This translates into CAREERVRYEQYF.

The chain has TRBV9 and TRBJ1-2; D uncertain. CDR3 length: 13 amino acids. Germline CDR1 is SGDLS and CDR2 is YYNGEE. V lost 3 bases and J lost 7, with 13 bases in between. Here the CDR3 DNA reads TGTGCCAGCAGCGCGATAGACATGGTTGGCTACACCTTC. Protein: CASSAIDMVGYTF.

V gene TRBV18 combines with J gene TRBJ2-7; D is perhaps TRBD1 (6 bases). The CDR3 loop spans 15 amino acids. Germline CDR1 KGHSH, CDR2 LQKENI. Deletions cut 6 bases from V and 5 bases from J, with 20 bases between. The CDR3 region is CASSPNKGDPNEQYF. CDR3 DNA: TGTGCCAGCTCCCCAAATAAGGGGGACCCCAACGAGCAGTACTTC. Filled out from reference TRBV18 and TRBJ2-7, the complete variable domain reads NAGVMQNPRHLVRRRGQEARLRCSPMKGHSHVYWYRQLPEEGLKFMVYLQKENIIDESGMPKERFSAEFPKEGPSILRIQQVVRGDSAAYFCASSPNKGDPNEQYFGPGTRLTVT.

V is TRBV7-2 and J is TRBJ1-2, with 9 bases fitting TRBD1. J lost 4 bases, V lost 2 bases, and 11 bases had no gene match. Germline CDR1 SGHTA, CDR2 FQGNSA. This CDR3 contains 17 residues. CDR3 sequence: CASSLKGGTGNAYGYTF. The CDR3 bases are TGTGCCAGCAGCTTAAAAGGGGGGACAGGGAATGCCTATGGCTACACCTTC.

This chain links TRBV18 with TRBJ1-1, with D possibly TRBD1 on 6 matching bases. CDR3 length: 16 amino acids. CDR1 KGHSH and CDR2 LQKENI come from the germline V gene. V was pared by 0 bases and J by 4 bases, with 15 bases between. Written as DNA, the CDR3 is TGTGCCAGCTCACCACCGTTAGGGGGTGTCAGCACTGAAGCTTTCTTT. Translated: CASSPPLGGVSTEAFF.

This clone was seen a few times. This sequence joins TRBV19 and TRBJ1-4; 7 bases agree with TRBD1. Germline V gene data show CDR1 as LNHDA and CDR2 as SQIVND (reference sequence). The CDR3 runs to 15 residues. Trimming at V came to 3 bases and at J to 4 bases, leaving 5 bases not matched to a gene. CDR3 DNA sequence: TGTGCCAGTAGTATGAACAGGGGAAATAATGAAAAACTGTTTTTT. It translates to CASSMNRGNNEKLFF.

V is TRBV14 and J is TRBJ2-2, with D unresolved. Between the trimmed V and J ends, which lost 4 bases and 3 bases, there was a span of 6 bases. This CDR3 is built from 13 residues. From germline, CDR1 is SGHDN and CDR2 FVKESK. CDR3 sequence (DNA): TGTGCCAGCAGCCTACAGCACACCGGGGAGCTGTTTTTT. It yields the protein CASSLQHTGELFF.